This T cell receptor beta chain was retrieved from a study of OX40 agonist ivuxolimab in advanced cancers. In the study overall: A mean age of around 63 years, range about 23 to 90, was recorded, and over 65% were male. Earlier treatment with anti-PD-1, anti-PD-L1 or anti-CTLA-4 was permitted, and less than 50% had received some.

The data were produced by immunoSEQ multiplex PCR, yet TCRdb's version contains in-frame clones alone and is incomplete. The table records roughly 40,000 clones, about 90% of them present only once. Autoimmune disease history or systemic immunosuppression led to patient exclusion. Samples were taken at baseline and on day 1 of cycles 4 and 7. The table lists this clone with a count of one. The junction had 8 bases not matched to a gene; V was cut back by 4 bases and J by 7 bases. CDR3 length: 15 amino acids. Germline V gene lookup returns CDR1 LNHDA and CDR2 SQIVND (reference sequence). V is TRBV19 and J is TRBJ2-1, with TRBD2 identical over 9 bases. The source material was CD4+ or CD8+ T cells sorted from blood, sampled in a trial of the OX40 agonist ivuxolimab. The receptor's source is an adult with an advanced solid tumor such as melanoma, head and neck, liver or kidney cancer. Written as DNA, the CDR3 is TGTGCCAGTAGTAGTGGCGGGAGGGCCAGAAATGAGCAGTTCTTC. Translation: CASSSGGRARNEQFF.